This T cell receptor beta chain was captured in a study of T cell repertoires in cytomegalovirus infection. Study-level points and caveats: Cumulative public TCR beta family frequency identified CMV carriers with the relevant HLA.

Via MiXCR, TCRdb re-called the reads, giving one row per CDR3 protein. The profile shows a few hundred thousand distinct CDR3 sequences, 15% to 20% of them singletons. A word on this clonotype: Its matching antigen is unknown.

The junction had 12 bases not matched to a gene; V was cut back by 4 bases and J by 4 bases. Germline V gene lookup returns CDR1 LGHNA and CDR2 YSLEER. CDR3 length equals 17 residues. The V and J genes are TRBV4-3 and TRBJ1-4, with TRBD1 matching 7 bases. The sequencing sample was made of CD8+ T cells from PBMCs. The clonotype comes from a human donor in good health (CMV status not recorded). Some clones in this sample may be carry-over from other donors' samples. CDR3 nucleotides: TGCGCCAGCAGCCCGCTGTTTGGACAGGATTATAATGAAAAACTGTTTTTT. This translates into CASSPLFGQDYNEKLFF.